These 25 T cell receptor beta chains were sequenced from one sample in a study of T cells in tuberculosis. As to time point: new active TB diagnosis, blood taken before or within 7 days of starting treatment. Here immunoSEQ multiplex PCR was the method, and the copy in TCRdb shows in-frame clones only, minus some. The sample lists about 35,000 clones; 80% to 95% were seen once. The source material was PBMCs, sampled at tuberculosis diagnosis. Every receptor here comes from an adult with tuberculosis.

The chain carries TRBV9 and TRBJ2-7, with 8 nucleotides matching TRBD1. The length of the CDR3 is 13 residues. The V gene end was trimmed by 4 bases and the J gene end by 5 bases; junction bases not matched to a gene: 5. CDR1 and CDR2 (germline): SGDLS, YYNGEE. The CDR3 reads CASSPWTGNEQYF. The CDR3 nucleotides are TGTGCCAGCAGCCCATGGACAGGGAACGAGCAGTACTTC.

This chain joins TRBV27 and TRBJ2-7; perhaps TRBD1 as D (6 bases). Germline-derived CDR1 and CDR2 are MNHEY and SMNVEV (reference sequence). V was cut by 8 bases and J by 5 bases, with 13 bases left in between. The CDR3 contains 12 residues. In DNA form, the CDR3 reads TGTGCCAGCGGGTGGGGGCCAAACGAGCAGTACTTC. It is translated as CASGWGPNEQYF.

The V call is TRBV10-3, the J call TRBJ2-3; 10 nucleotides line up with TRBD2. Germline trimming cut 3 bases from V and 6 bases from J; bases unmatched to any gene: 6. CDR1 and CDR2 (germline): ENHRY, SYGVKD. The CDR3 covers 15 residues. The CDR3 DNA reads as TGTGCCATCAGTGAAGCGGAACTAGCGGGGGATACGCAGTATTTT. Its translation is CAISEAELAGDTQYF.

The CDR3 protein is CASSLADRMNTEAFF. For the CDR3, the DNA is TGCGCCAGCAGCTTGGCGGACAGAATGAACACTGAAGCTTTCTTT. The chain couples TRBV5-1 to TRBJ1-1; possibly TRBD1 for D (6 bases). Per germline, CDR1 SGHRS and CDR2 YFSETQ. V dropped 0 bases and J dropped 0 bases, with 9 bases sitting between them. The CDR3 spans 15 residues.

V gene TRBV27 combines with J gene TRBJ2-1; D possibly corresponds to TRBD1 (5 bases). The germline CDR1 and CDR2 sequences are MNHEY and SMNVEV (reference sequence). V dropped 7 bases and J dropped 4 bases, with 14 bases sitting between them. This CDR3 is built from 14 residues. For the CDR3, the DNA is TGTGCCAGCACCCCCCAGGGCAGATACAATGAGCAGTTCTTC. This gives the protein CASTPQGRYNEQFF.

The CDR3 bases are TGTGCCAGCAGTTTACCCAGCGGGGGCTCCTACAATGAGCAGTTCTTC. Its translation: CASSLPSGGSYNEQFF. The chain combines TRBV28 with TRBJ2-1; 8 nucleotides match TRBD2. Germline V gives CDR1 MDHEN, CDR2 SYDVKM. Trimming cost V 2 bases and J 0 bases; bases outside gene matches: 3. This CDR3 comprises 16 residues.

The chain recombines TRBV27 with TRBJ1-2; D uncertain. V lost 5 bases to trimming and J lost 1 base, with 17 bases between them. CDR3 length: 16 residues. Germline loops: CDR1 MNHEY, CDR2 SMNVEV (reference sequence). The CDR3 spells CASSPRSAPLNYGYTF. For the CDR3, the DNA is TGTGCCAGCAGTCCCCGGTCCGCACCACTTAACTATGGCTACACCTTC.

The sample holds a few counts of this clone. The DNA for the CDR3 is TGTGCCAGCAGCCAAGACGGGACAGTGGCAGATACGCAGTATTTT. Translating gives CASSQDGTVADTQYF. This sequence joins TRBV6-5 and TRBJ2-3; 7 bases map to TRBD1. The junction had 10 bases not matched to a gene; V was cut back by 6 bases and J by 4 bases. Per the germline V gene, CDR1 is MNHEY and CDR2 is SVGAGI. This CDR3 comprises 15 residues.

The chain links TRBV14 to TRBJ2-5; 8 bases are shared with TRBD2. V shed 2 bases and J 1 base; nucleotides not matched to a gene: 9. CDR1 SGHDN and CDR2 FVKESK come from the germline V gene. The CDR3 extends over 17 amino acids. CDR3 sequence (DNA): TGTGCCAGCAGCCAACACCTTTTCACTAGCGGCCAAGAGACCCAGTACTTC. Amino acid sequence: CASSQHLFTSGQETQYF. The whole variable domain, remainder taken from reference TRBV14 and TRBJ2-5, is EAGVTQFPSHSVIEKGQTVTLRCDPISGHDNLYWYRRVMGKEIKFLLHFVKESKQDESGMPNNRFLAERTGGTYSTLKVQPAELEDSGVYFCASSQHLFTSGQETQYFGPGTRLLVL.

This rearrangement joins TRBV2 to TRBJ2-1, with D possibly being TRBD2 (5 bases). Germline assignment: CDR1 SNHLY and CDR2 FYNNEI. Trimming pared 1 base from V and 3 bases from J, leaving 10 bases between. This CDR3 spans 15 amino acids. The CDR3 DNA follows: TGTGCCAGCAGTGAAGGACTACCTATCTACAATGAGCAGTTCTTC. It translates to CASSEGLPIYNEQFF. The full variable domain, with the rest looked up from reference TRBV2 and TRBJ2-1, is EPEVTQTPSHQVTQMGQEVILRCVPISNHLYFYWYRQILGQKVEFLVSFYNNEISEKSEIFDDQFSVERPDGSNFTLKIRSTKLEDSAMYFCASSEGLPIYNEQFFGPGTRLTVL.

As regards this clone: Germline is not matched at one junction end, which may reflect a read error. The chain recombines TRBV10-1 with TRBJ1-1; no clear D. Per germline, CDR1 WNHNN and CDR2 SYGVQD (reference sequence). There are 14 residues in the CDR3. CDR3 residues: CASARGTGSAEAFF. CDR3 bases: TGCGCCAGCGCCAGAGGAACGGGATCTGCTGAGGCTTTCTTT.

The V call is TRBV5-1, the J call TRBJ2-1; 8 bases map to TRBD2. J was trimmed by 8 bases and V by 4 bases; bases with no gene match: 11. Germline CDR1 is SGHRS and CDR2 is YFSETQ. The CDR3 has 15 amino acids. The DNA of the CDR3 is TGCGCCAGCAGCCTTTTGCCGGGACTAGGAGATGAGCAGTTCTTC. As protein: CASSLLPGLGDEQFF.

The chain has TRBV2 and TRBJ1-1, with TRBD1 matching 8 bases. CDR1 and CDR2 (germline): SNHLY, FYNNEI. The CDR3 extends over 15 amino acids. Losses at the gene ends were 5 bases for V and 3 bases for J; bases not matched to a gene: 8. CDR3 sequence reads: CASSPIQGGHTEAFF. The CDR3 DNA reads TGTGCCAGCAGTCCGATACAGGGGGGTCACACTGAAGCTTTCTTT.

The CDR3 DNA sequence: TGTGCCAGCAGGCGCGACAGGGTGGAGAATCAGCCCCAGCATTTT. Its protein is CASRRDRVENQPQHF. The J gene is TRBJ1-5, the V gene TRBV2; TRBD1 aligns across 7 bases. J lost 4 bases, V lost 6 bases, and 9 bases had no gene match. Looked up from germline, CDR1 is SNHLY and CDR2 is FYNNEI. This CDR3 region has 15 residues.

CDR3 nucleotide sequence: TGTGCCAGCAGACAGGGGGCGGGACTAAGTGGCTACACCTTC. Translated, it gives CASRQGAGLSGYTF. The V gene is TRBV5-6, the J gene TRBJ1-2; 9 bases are shared with TRBD1. The V gene's germline CDR1 is SGHDT and CDR2 YYEEEE. This CDR3 spans 14 amino acids. V shed 5 bases, J shed 7 bases, and the junction held 9 bases outside the gene matches.

V usage is TRBV6-5 and J usage is TRBJ2-7; TRBD2 is a possible D gene (6 bases). This CDR3 comprises 11 residues. Germline V gene data show CDR1 as MNHEY and CDR2 as SVGAGI. The V end was cut by 7 bases, the J end by 4 bases, with 8 bases between. The CDR3 region is CASTSGYEQYF. The CDR3 DNA follows: TGTGCCAGCACGAGCGGGTACGAGCAGTACTTC.

The rearrangement joins TRBV28 to TRBJ1-2; perhaps TRBD1 as D (5 bases). The germline V gene encodes CDR1 MDHEN and CDR2 SYDVKM. This CDR3 is 14 amino acids long. V lost 10 bases and J lost 2, with 17 bases in between. DNA for the CDR3: TGTGCCATCGCATCCTCGGGGGGGAACTATGGCTACACCTTC. Its protein product is CAIASSGGNYGYTF.

V and J are TRBV7-6 and TRBJ2-2; 9 bases match TRBD2. V lost 5 bases to trimming and J lost 2 bases; unmatched junction nucleotides: 12. The CDR3 spans 18 residues. From germline, CDR1 is SGHVS and CDR2 FNYEAQ. In nucleotides, the CDR3 is TGTGCCAGCAGCCCCGCCCTTATGGGACTAGCAAACACCGGGGAGCTGTTTTTT. It codes for CASSPALMGLANTGELFF. Full variable domain (remainder filled in from reference TRBV7-6 and TRBJ2-2): GAGVSQSPRYKVTKRGQDVALRCDPISGHVSLYWYRQALGQGPEFLTYFNYEAQQDKSGLPNDRFSAERPEGSISTLTIQRTEQRDSAMYRCASSPALMGLANTGELFFGEGSRLTVL.

The chain links TRBV6-5 to TRBJ2-2; TRBD2 might be the D (5 bases). V was clipped by 4 bases and J by 7 bases, with 13 bases between them. This CDR3 has 14 amino acids. Germline V gene lookup returns CDR1 MNHEY and CDR2 SVGAGI. CDR3 DNA sequence: TGTGCCAGCAGTTCCACCCCACGGGGCGGGGAGCTGTTTTTT. Its translation is CASSSTPRGGELFF.

The chain couples TRBV12-5 to TRBJ1-2; TRBD1 matches 9 bases. Trimming at V came to 0 bases and at J to 4 bases, leaving 0 bases not matched to a gene. Germline-derived CDR1 and CDR2 are LGHNT and FRNRAP. The CDR3 length is 14 residues. The CDR3 is CASGLVQGAYGYTF. The CDR3 bases are TGTGCTAGTGGTTTGGTACAGGGGGCCTATGGCTACACCTTC.

This sequence joins TRBV6-5 and TRBJ2-7; 8 nucleotides agree with TRBD1. CDR3 length: 15 amino acids. V was clipped by 6 bases and J by 3 bases; unmatched bases: 10. From germline, CDR1 is MNHEY and CDR2 SVGAGI. The CDR3: CASRKGTGEGYEQYF. The CDR3 coding sequence is TGTGCCAGCAGAAAAGGGACAGGAGAGGGCTACGAGCAGTACTTC.

V gene TRBV5-1 combines with J gene TRBJ2-7; 11 bases fit TRBD2. The CDR3 is 18 amino acids. V lost 0 bases and J lost 6; bases outside the gene matches: 14. Germline V gene data show CDR1 as SGHRS and CDR2 as YFSETQ. CDR3 residues: CASSLAPSGGTAGSEQYF. CDR3 coding DNA: TGCGCCAGCAGCTTGGCTCCTAGCGGGGGGACTGCAGGGTCCGAGCAGTACTTC.

The chain uses TRBV15 and TRBJ1-1; 9 bases are a match to TRBD1. Germline V lookup: CDR1 LNHNV, CDR2 YYDKDF (reference sequence). The CDR3 covers 16 residues. J gave up 2 bases and V 3 bases, and 7 bases lay outside the gene matches. The CDR3 loop is CATSSQDRGYNTEAFF. The DNA of the CDR3 is TGTGCCACCAGCAGCCAGGACAGGGGTTATAACACTGAAGCTTTCTTT. Full variable domain (outside the CDR3, taken from reference TRBV15 and TRBJ1-1): DAMVIQNPRYQVTQFGKPVTLSCSQTLNHNVMYWYQQKSSQAPKLLFHYYDKDFNNEADTPDNFQSRRPNTSFCFLDIRSPGLGDTAMYLCATSSQDRGYNTEAFFGQGTRLTVV.

The CDR3 sequence: CASSPPSGGQGQGNYGYTF. As DNA, the CDR3 is TGTGCCAGCTCACCCCCCTCGGGGGGGCAGGGACAGGGAAACTATGGCTACACCTTC. This chain links TRBV18 with TRBJ1-2, with TRBD1 identical over 9 bases. Germline V gene lookup returns CDR1 KGHSH and CDR2 LQKENI. The CDR3 runs to 19 residues. V lost 3 bases to trimming and J lost 2 bases; unmatched junction nucleotides: 16.

The chain is built from TRBV29-1 and TRBJ2-1; TRBD1 might be the D (6 bases). The CDR3 extends over 12 amino acids. The ends were cut back, 6 bases at V and 5 bases at J, with 11 bases in the middle. Germline CDR1 is SQVTM and CDR2 is ANQGSEA. The DNA of the CDR3 is TGCAGCGTCGGCCGACAGGACAATGAGCAGTTCTTC. Translating it yields CSVGRQDNEQFF.